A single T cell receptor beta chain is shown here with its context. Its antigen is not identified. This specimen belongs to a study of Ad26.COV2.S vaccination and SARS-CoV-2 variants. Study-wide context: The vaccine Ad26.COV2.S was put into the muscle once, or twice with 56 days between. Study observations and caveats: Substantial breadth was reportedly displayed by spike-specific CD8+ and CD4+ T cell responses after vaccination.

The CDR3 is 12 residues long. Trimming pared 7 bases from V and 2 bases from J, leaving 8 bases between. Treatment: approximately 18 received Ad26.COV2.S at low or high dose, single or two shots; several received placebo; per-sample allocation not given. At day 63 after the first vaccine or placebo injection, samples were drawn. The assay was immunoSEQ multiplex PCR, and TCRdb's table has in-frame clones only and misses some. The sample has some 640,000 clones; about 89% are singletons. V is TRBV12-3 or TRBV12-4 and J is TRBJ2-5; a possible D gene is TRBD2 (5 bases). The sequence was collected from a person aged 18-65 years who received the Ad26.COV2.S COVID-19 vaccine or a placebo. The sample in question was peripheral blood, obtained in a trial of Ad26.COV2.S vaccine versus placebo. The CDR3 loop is CASKREQETQYF. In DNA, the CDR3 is TGTGCCAGCAAGAGGGAGCAAGAGACCCAGTACTTC.